These 7 T cell receptor beta chains came from one sample sequenced in a study of cytomegalovirus exposure and HLA in healthy donors. Generated by immunoSEQ multiplex PCR, the TCRdb table keeps only in-frame clones and is missing some. This table has fewer than 250,000 clones, approximately 90% appearing once. The sequenced sample consisted of PBMCs. The receptors originated from a man aged 18 to 29 in good health and CMV-seronegative.

This clone appeared a few times. V usage is TRBV27 and J usage is TRBJ1-6, with a tentative D call TRBD1 (6 bases). V dropped 6 bases and J dropped 9 bases, with 18 bases sitting between them. Germline CDR1 is MNHEY and CDR2 is SMNVEV (reference sequence). The CDR3 is 15 amino acids. CDR3 nucleotide sequence: TGTGCCAGCAGATCATTGGACAGTACGAGTTCACCCCTCCACTTT. This codes for CASRSLDSTSSPLHF.

This clone was found a few times. This chain joins TRBV11-2 and TRBJ1-1; D remains ambiguous. Per the germline V gene, CDR1 is SGHAT and CDR2 is FQNNGV. CDR3 length: 11 residues. Trimming stripped 1 base from V and 11 bases from J, with 8 bases between. CDR3 DNA sequence: TGTGCCAGCAGCTTAGTCACGGAGGCTTTCTTT. This codes for CASSLVTEAFF.

The V gene is TRBV25-1, the J gene TRBJ1-5; 7 positions match TRBD1. V lost 4 bases, J lost 4 bases, and 4 bases stayed unmatched. CDR3 length: 14 residues. The germline CDR1 and CDR2 sequences are MGHDK and SYGVNS. The chain's CDR3 is CASSGQGVNQPQHF. CDR3 coding DNA: TGTGCCAGCAGTGGTCAGGGGGTAAATCAGCCCCAGCATTTT. Full variable domain (rest looked up from reference TRBV25-1 and TRBJ1-5): EADIYQTPRYLVIGTGKKITLECSQTMGHDKMYWYQQDPGMELHLIHYSYGVNSTEKGDLSSESTVSRIRTEHFPLTLESARPSHTSQYLCASSGQGVNQPQHFGDGTRLSIL.

The V call is TRBV7-9, the J call TRBJ2-1, with D perhaps TRBD1 (5 bases). This CDR3 is built from 14 residues. From germline, CDR1 is SEHNR and CDR2 FQNEAQ (reference sequence). The germline V and J ends were trimmed by 5 bases and 4 bases, with 12 bases remaining between them. CDR3 amino acids: CASSRQGDYNEQFF. In DNA, the CDR3 is TGTGCCAGCAGCCGACAAGGGGATTACAATGAGCAGTTCTTC.

This chain uses TRBV5-1 with TRBJ1-4, with a weak D call TRBD1 (6 bases). V was clipped by 4 bases and J by 6 bases, with 16 bases between them. The CDR3 contains 15 residues. Germline V lookup: CDR1 SGHRS, CDR2 YFSETQ. This chain's CDR3 is CASSQNTGPDEKLFF. The CDR3 nucleotides are TGCGCCAGCAGCCAAAATACAGGGCCCGATGAAAAACTGTTTTTT.

V is TRBV27 and J is TRBJ1-1; D perhaps matches TRBD1 (5 bases). Trimming pared 5 bases from V and 3 bases from J, leaving 10 bases between. Germline assignment: CDR1 MNHEY and CDR2 SMNVEV (reference sequence). The CDR3 is 13 residues long. The CDR3 DNA follows: TGTGCCAGCAGTGGGGTAGGGGACACTGAAGCTTTCTTT. Protein product: CASSGVGDTEAFF.

The chain couples TRBV15 to TRBJ2-1; 12 nucleotides line up with TRBD2. Germline lookup yields CDR1 LNHNV and CDR2 YYDKDF (reference sequence). The CDR3 runs to 16 residues. Germline trimming cut 3 bases from V and 4 bases from J; bases unmatched to any gene: 4. Here the CDR3 DNA reads TGTGCCACCAGCAGCATTGGACTAGCGGGATACAATGAGCAGTTCTTC. Its translation: CATSSIGLAGYNEQFF.